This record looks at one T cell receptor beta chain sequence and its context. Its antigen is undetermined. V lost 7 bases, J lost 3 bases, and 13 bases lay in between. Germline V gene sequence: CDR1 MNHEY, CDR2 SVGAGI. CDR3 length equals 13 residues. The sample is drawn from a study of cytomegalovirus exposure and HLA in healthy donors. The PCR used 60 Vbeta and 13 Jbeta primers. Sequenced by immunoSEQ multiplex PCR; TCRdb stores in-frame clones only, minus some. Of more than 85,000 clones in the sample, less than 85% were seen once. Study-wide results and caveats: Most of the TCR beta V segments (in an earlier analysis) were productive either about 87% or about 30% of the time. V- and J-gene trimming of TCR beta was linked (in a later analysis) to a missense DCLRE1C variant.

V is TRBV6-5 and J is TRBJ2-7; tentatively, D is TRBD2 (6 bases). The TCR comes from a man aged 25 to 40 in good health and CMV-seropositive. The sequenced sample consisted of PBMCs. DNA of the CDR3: TGTGCCAGCAATTCCCTAGCGAACTACGAGCAGTACTTC. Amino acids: CASNSLANYEQYF.